Listed below are T cell receptor beta chains from one sample, sequenced in a study of T cell responses to AZD1222 COVID-19 vaccine. Profiled with immunoSEQ multiplex PCR; TCRdb holds only in-frame clones, not every one. The repertoire has 110,000 or so clones, roughly 90% of them found once; the top ten carry about 7.1%. The sequencing used peripheral blood, collected 28 days after the second AZD1222 dose. The receptors were sampled from an adult who received the AZD1222 COVID-19 vaccine. The CDR3 runs from the conserved cysteine through the conserved F or W. A D gene is named only where the DNA matches it firmly.

j_call: TRBJ2-7
d_call: .
v_call: TRBV5-5
cdr3_aa: CASSWTDHEQYF
cdr3_nt: TGTGCCAGCAGCTGGACAGACCACGAGCAGTACTTC

j_call: TRBJ2-4
d_call: .
v_call: TRBV6-1
cdr3_aa: CASSEEPPVCYF
cdr3_nt: TGTGCCAGCAGTGAGGAACCCCCGGTGTGCTACTTC

j_call: TRBJ1-1
d_call: .
v_call: TRBV6-5
cdr3_aa: CASSYSGSTEAFF
cdr3_nt: TGTGCCAGCAGTTACTCAGGGAGCACTGAAGCTTTCTTT

j_call: TRBJ1-5
d_call: .
v_call: TRBV2
cdr3_aa: CASSGGGPQHF
cdr3_nt: TGTGCCAGCAGTGGGGGTGGGCCCCAGCATTTT

j_call: TRBJ1-2
d_call: .
v_call: TRBV12-3/TRBV12-4
cdr3_aa: CASTLHQLAGYTF
cdr3_nt: TGTGCCAGCACCCTACATCAGCTGGCTGGCTACACCTTC

j_call: TRBJ1-5
d_call: TRBD1
v_call: TRBV6-5
cdr3_aa: CASILTGGNQPQHF
cdr3_nt: TGTGCCAGCATTTTGACAGGGGGCAATCAGCCCCAGCATTTT

j_call: TRBJ1-1
d_call: .
v_call: TRBV30
cdr3_aa: CAWSATGPNTEAFF
cdr3_nt: TGTGCCTGGAGTGCAACAGGGCCGAACACTGAAGCTTTCTTT

j_call: TRBJ2-7
d_call: TRBD2
v_call: TRBV19
cdr3_aa: CASSSGGRDEQYF
cdr3_nt: TGTGCCAGTAGCTCGGGGGGGCGTGACGAGCAGTACTTC

j_call: TRBJ2-3
d_call: .
v_call: TRBV21-1
cdr3_aa: CASRYTPPQRTDTQYF
cdr3_nt: TGTGCCAGCAGGTACACCCCGCCCCAGAGGACAGATACGCAGTATTTT

j_call: TRBJ2-7
d_call: .
v_call: TRBV15
cdr3_aa: CATSRDVQDLEQYF
cdr3_nt: TGTGCCACCAGCAGAGATGTCCAGGATCTCGAGCAGTACTTC

j_call: TRBJ2-7
d_call: .
v_call: TRBV6-5
cdr3_aa: CASMGGMSSYEQYF
cdr3_nt: TGTGCCAGCATGGGGGGCATGAGCTCCTACGAGCAGTACTTC